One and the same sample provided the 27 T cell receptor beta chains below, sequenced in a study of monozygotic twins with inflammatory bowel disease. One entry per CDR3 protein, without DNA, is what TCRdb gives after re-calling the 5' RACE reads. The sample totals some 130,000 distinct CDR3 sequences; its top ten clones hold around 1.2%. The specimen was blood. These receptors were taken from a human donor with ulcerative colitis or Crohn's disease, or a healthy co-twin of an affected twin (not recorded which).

CDR3 residues: CAWRLDNFQPQHF. The chain couples TRBV30 to TRBJ1-5. This CDR3 is built from 13 residues. Germline V CDR1 and CDR2: GTSNPN, SVGIG (reference sequence).

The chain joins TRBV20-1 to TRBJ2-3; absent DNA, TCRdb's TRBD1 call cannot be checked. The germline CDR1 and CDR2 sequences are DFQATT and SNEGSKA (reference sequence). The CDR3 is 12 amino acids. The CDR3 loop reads CSARTGEDTQYF.

This CDR3 is CASSEFGRMQTRYNEQFF. V is TRBV6-1 and J is TRBJ2-1; the TCRdb D gene call, TRBD2, has no DNA to confirm it. The CDR3 has 18 residues. CDR1 and CDR2 (germline): MNHNS, SASEGT.

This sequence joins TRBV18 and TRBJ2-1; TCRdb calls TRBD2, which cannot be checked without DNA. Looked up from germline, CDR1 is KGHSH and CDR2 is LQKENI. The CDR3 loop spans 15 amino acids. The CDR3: CASENGPRYNDEQFF.

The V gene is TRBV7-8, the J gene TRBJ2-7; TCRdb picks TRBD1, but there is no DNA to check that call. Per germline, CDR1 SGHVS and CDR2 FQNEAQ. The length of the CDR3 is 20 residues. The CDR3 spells CASSLVSGTGFRGFSYEQYF. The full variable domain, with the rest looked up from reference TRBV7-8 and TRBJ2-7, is GAGVSQSPRYKVAKRGQDVALRCDPISGHVSLFWYQQALGQGPEFLTYFQNEAQLDKSGLPSDRFFAERPEGSVSTLKIQRTQQEDSAVYLCASSLVSGTGFRGFSYEQYFGPGTRLTVT.

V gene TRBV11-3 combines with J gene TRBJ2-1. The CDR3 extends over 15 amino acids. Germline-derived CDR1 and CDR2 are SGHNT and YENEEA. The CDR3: CASSSRTSSYNEQFF.

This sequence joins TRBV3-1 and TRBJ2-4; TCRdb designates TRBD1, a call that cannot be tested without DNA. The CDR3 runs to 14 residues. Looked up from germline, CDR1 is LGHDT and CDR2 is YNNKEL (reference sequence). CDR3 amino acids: CASSPRGSKNIQYF.

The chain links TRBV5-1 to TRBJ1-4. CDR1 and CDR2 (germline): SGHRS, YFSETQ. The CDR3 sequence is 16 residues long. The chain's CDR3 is CASSTSVAAENEKLFF.

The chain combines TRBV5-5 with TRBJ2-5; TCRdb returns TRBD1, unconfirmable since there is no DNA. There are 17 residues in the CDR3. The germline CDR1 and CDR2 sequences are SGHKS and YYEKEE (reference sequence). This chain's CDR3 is CASSRDPYGGLQETQYF.

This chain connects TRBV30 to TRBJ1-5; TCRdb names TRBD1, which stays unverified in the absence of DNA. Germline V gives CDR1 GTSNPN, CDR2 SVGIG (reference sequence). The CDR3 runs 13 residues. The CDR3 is CAWSVGANQPQHF.

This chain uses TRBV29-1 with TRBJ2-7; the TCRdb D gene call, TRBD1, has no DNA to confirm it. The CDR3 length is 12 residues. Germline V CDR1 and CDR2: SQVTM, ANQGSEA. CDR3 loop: CSVVDAGEEQYF.

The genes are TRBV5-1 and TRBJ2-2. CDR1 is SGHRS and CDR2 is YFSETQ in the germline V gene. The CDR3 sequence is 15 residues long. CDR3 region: CASSLGQWSTGELFF.

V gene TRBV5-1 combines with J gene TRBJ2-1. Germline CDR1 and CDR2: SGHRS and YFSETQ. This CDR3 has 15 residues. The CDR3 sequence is CASSLVGALYNEQFF. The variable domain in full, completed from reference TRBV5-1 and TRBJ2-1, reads KAGVTQTPRYLIKTRGQQVTLSCSPISGHRSVSWYQQTPGQGLQFLFEYFSETQRNKGNFPGRFSGRQFSNSRSEMNVSTLELGDSALYLCASSLVGALYNEQFFGPGTRLTVL.

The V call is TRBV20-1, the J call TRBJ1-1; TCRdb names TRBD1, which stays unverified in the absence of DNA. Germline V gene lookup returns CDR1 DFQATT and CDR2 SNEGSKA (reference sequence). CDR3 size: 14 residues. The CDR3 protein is CSVVGTGLNTEAFF.

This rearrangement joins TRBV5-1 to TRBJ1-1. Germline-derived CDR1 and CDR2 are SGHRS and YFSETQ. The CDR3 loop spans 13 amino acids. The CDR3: CASSRVGDTEAFF.

This chain's CDR3 is CASSLGGNNYGYTF. This chain links TRBV7-2 with TRBJ1-2. Germline lookup yields CDR1 SGHTA and CDR2 FQGNSA. The CDR3 is made up of 14 amino acids. The full variable domain, completed using reference TRBV7-2 and TRBJ1-2, is GAGVSQSPSNKVTEKGKDVELRCDPISGHTALYWYRQSLGQGLEFLIYFQGNSAPDKSGLPSDRFSAERTGGSVSTLTIQRTQQEDSAVYLCASSLGGNNYGYTFGSGTRLTVV.

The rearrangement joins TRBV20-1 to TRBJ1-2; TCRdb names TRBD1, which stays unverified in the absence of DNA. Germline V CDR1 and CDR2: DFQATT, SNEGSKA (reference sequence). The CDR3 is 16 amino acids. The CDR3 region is CSARNPLGGSGYGYTF.

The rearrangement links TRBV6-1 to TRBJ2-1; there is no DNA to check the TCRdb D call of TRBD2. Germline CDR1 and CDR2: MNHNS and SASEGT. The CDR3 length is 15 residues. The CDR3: CASTRSGGSYNEQFF.

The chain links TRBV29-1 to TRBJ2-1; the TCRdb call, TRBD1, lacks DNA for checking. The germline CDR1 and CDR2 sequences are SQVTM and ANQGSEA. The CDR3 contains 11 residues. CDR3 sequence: CSGEGAREQFF.

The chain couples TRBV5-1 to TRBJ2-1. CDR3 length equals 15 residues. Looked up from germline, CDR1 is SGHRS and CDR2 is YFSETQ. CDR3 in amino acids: CASSLGQPLYNEQFF.

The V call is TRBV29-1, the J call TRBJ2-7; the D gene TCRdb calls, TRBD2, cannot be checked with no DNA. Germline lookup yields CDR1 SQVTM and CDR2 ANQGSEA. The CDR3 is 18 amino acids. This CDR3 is CSVEKHGNMGLSTDEQYF.

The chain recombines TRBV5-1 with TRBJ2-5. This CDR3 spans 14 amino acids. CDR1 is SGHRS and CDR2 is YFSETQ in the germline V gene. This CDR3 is CASSPWPGRETQYF.

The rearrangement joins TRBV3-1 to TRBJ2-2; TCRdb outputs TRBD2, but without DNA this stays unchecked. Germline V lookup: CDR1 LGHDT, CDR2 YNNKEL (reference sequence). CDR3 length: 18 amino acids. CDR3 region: CASSQEGRSGSFAGELFF.

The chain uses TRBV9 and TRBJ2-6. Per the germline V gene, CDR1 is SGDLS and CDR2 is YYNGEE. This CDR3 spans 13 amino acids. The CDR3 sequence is CASSASGANVLTF.

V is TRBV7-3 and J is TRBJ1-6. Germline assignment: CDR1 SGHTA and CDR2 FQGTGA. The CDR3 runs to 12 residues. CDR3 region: CASSRDNSPLHF.

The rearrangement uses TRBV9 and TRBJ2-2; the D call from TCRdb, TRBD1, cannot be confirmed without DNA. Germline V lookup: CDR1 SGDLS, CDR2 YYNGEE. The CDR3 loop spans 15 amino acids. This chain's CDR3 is CASSVGTGVAGELFF.

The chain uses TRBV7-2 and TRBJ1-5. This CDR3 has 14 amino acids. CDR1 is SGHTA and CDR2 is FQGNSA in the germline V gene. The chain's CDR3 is CASSLATAGQPQHF.